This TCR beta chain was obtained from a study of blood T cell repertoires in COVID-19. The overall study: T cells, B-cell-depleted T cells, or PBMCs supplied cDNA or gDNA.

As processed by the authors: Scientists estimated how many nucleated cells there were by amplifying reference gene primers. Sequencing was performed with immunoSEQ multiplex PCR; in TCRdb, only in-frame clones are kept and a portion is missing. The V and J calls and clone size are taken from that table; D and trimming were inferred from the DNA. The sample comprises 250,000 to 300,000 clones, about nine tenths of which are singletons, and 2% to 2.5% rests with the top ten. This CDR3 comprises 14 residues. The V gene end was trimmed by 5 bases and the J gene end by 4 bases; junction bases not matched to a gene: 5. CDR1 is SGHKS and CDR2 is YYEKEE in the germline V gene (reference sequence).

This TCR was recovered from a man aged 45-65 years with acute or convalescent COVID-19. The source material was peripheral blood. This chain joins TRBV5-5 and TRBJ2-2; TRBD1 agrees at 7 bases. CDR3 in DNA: TGTGCCAGCAGTGCTGACAGGGTCACCGGGGAGCTGTTTTTT. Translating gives CASSADRVTGELFF.